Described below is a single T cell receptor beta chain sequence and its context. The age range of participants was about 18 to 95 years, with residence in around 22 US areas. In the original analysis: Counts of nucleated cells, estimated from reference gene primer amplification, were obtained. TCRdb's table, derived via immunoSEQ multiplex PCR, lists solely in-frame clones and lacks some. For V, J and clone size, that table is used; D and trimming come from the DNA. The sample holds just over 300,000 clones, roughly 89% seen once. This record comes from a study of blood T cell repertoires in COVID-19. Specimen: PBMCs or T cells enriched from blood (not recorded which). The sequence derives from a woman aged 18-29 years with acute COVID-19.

CDR3 sequence: CASSYPTGKGMNTEAFF. CDR3 sequence (DNA): TGTGCCAGCAGCTATCCTACAGGGAAAGGTATGAACACTGAAGCTTTCTTT. V is TRBV7-9 and J is TRBJ1-1; TRBD1 is a possible D gene (6 bases). Trimming took 4 bases from V and 0 from J, leaving 18 bases between them. CDR3 size: 17 residues. Germline V gene lookup returns CDR1 SEHNR and CDR2 FQNEAQ (reference sequence). Combining the CDR3 with reference TRBV7-9 and TRBJ1-1 gives the whole variable domain DTGVSQNPRHKITKRGQNVTFRCDPISEHNRLYWYRQTLGQGPEFLTYFQNEAQLEKSRLLSDRFSAERPKGSFSTLEIQRTEQGDSAMYLCASSYPTGKGMNTEAFFGQGTRLTVV.